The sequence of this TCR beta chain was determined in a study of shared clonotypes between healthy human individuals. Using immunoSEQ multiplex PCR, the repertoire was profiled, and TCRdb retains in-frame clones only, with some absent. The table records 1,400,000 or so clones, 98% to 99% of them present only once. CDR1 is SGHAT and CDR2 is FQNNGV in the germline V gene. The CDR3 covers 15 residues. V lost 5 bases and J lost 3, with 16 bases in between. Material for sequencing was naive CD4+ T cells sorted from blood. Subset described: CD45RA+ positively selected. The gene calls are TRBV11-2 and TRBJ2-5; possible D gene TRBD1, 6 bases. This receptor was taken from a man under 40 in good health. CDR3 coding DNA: TGTGCCAGCAGCCATCCCCGGGACATGGAAGAGACCCAGTACTTC. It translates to CASSHPRDMEETQYF.